Below, one TCR beta chain is given with its context. The antigen remains undetermined. The germline CDR1 and CDR2 sequences are DFQATT and SNEGSKA (reference sequence). With 7 bases removed from V and 0 bases from J, the gap between germline ends came to 6 bases. The CDR3 length is 11 residues. The data originate from a study of cytomegalovirus exposure and HLA in healthy donors. Study-level findings and limits: Most TCR sequences were seen very rarely across donors, but some public TCRs occurred in many. The authors enumerated 180 or so TCR beta chains as linked to cytomegalovirus. Per published reports, the classifier diagnosed cytomegalovirus status with high specificity and sensitivity.

Clones were sequenced by immunoSEQ multiplex PCR, and TCRdb holds only the in-frame ones, with some missing. The top ten clones hold roughly 0.88% of a sample with 300,000 to 350,000 clones, 88% of them seen once. The chain combines TRBV20-1 with TRBJ2-5; a possible D gene is TRBD2 (5 bases). The TCR comes from a man younger than 40 in good health and CMV-seronegative. The specimen sequenced was PBMCs. CDR3 sequence (DNA): TGCAGTGGGGAGAACCAAGAGACCCAGTACTTC. Its translation is CSGENQETQYF.